The 25 T cell receptor beta chains listed next were all sequenced from one sample in a study of regulatory and conventional T cells in breast cancer. TCRdb reprocessed the PCR reads via MiXCR and lists one record per CDR3 protein. The data hold 9,500 to 13,000 distinct CDR3 sequences, with roughly a third observed a single time. Sequencing was carried out using conventional T cells from blood. All receptors derive from a male donor in good health.

This clonotype appeared a few times. The chain links TRBV6-1 to TRBJ2-1, with TRBD2 identical over 9 bases. CDR1 is MNHNS, CDR2 SASEGT, per germline. The CDR3 has 16 amino acids. V gave up 8 bases and J gave up 3 bases; unmatched junction bases: 11. The CDR3 DNA is TGTGCCAGCGATGGGCGGGGGGGTCTTAACTACAATGAGCAGTTCTTC. Translating gives CASDGRGGLNYNEQFF.

Comment on this clonotype: A much larger clone differs from this one at a single base, so this may be a read error. The chain carries TRBV19 and TRBJ2-4; TRBD2 is a possible D gene (6 bases). Trimming removed 7 bases from V and 3 bases from J, with 19 bases in between. CDR1 is LNHDA, CDR2 SQIVND, per germline (reference sequence). The CDR3 consists of 16 residues. The CDR3 spells CASTRGESTYKNIQYF. The CDR3 region has the DNA TGTGCCAGTACCCGCGGGGAGAGTACCTACAAAAACATTCAGTACTTC.

The genes are TRBV3-1 and TRBJ2-5; D is uncertain. This CDR3 is 12 amino acids long. Germline CDR1 and CDR2: LGHDT and YNNKEL (reference sequence). The V end was cut by 3 bases, the J end by 4 bases, with 6 bases between. CDR3 coding DNA: TGTGCCAGCAGCCATCTCGCAGAGACCCAGTACTTC. It translates to CASSHLAETQYF.

Written as DNA, the CDR3 is TGTGCCAGCAGTCCGACAGGGGTTCGTACGGAGCAGTACTTC. It translates to CASSPTGVRTEQYF. The chain employs TRBV6-1 and TRBJ2-7; the match to TRBD1 covers 8 bases. Germline CDR1 MNHNS, CDR2 SASEGT. The CDR3 length is 14 residues. V gave up 5 bases and J gave up 7 bases; unmatched junction bases: 10.

CDR3 region: CASSFFSSGRNEQFF. CDR3 DNA sequence: TGTGCCAGCAGCTTCTTCTCTAGCGGAAGGAATGAGCAGTTCTTC. The rearrangement links TRBV7-9 to TRBJ2-1; 7 bases match TRBD2. The CDR3 loop spans 15 amino acids. Germline V CDR1 and CDR2: SEHNR, FQNEAQ (reference sequence). Germline trimming cut 3 bases from V and 7 bases from J; bases unmatched to any gene: 9.

This clonotype is termed medium-sized (0.01 to 0.1%). The chain recombines TRBV28 with TRBJ2-2, with D perhaps TRBD1 (5 bases). CDR1 and CDR2 (germline): MDHEN, SYDVKM. The V gene lost 6 bases and the J gene lost 4 bases, with 15 bases spanning the gap. The CDR3 loop spans 15 amino acids. The CDR3 region is CASRPARVSTGELFF. CDR3 nucleotides: TGTGCCAGCAGGCCCGCCAGGGTGAGCACCGGGGAGCTGTTTTTT.

This clonotype occurred a few times. The rearrangement uses TRBV7-9 and TRBJ1-3, with TRBD1 as a possible D gene (5 bases). The CDR3 totals 13 residues. Germline assignment: CDR1 SEHNR and CDR2 FQNEAQ (reference sequence). V lost 5 bases to trimming and J lost 2 bases, with 7 bases between them. CDR3 in DNA: TGTGCCAGCAGCCCGGGGGCTGGAAACACCATATATTTT. Its protein is CASSPGAGNTIYF.

This clonotype rates as medium-sized. Compared with germline, one end of the junction differs, possibly owing to a read error. The V and J genes are TRBV14 and TRBJ1-3, with TRBD1 matching over 9 bases. Per germline, CDR1 SGHDN and CDR2 FVKESK. This CDR3 comprises 14 residues. The CDR3 reads CASSQDRTGANRHF. CDR3 bases: TGTGCCAGCAGCCAAGATCGGACAGGGGCGAACCGACATTTT.

The rearrangement uses TRBV15 and TRBJ1-1; possible D gene TRBD1, 6 bases. The CDR3 runs to 15 residues. V dropped 5 bases and J dropped 4 bases, with 17 bases sitting between them. Germline CDR1 reads LNHNV; CDR2 reads YYDKDF (reference sequence). As DNA, the CDR3 is TGTGCCACCAGCGCCCCAGGGGCGTGGAGCACTGAAGCTTTCTTT. It codes for CATSAPGAWSTEAFF.

This clonotype counts as medium-sized. J is TRBJ2-7 and V is TRBV7-2; 15 bases agree with TRBD2. CDR1 SGHTA and CDR2 FQGNSA come from the germline V gene. The V gene end was trimmed by 4 bases and the J gene end by 3 bases; junction bases not matched to a gene: 13. CDR3 length: 19 amino acids. The CDR3 here is CASSSFWTSGGARNYEQYF. CDR3 coding DNA: TGTGCCAGCAGCTCCTTTTGGACTAGCGGGGGGGCGCGGAACTACGAGCAGTACTTC.

V and J are TRBV30 and TRBJ1-5; D may be TRBD1 (5 bases). This CDR3 has 16 amino acids. Between the trimmed V and J ends, which lost 2 bases and 3 bases, there was a span of 17 bases. The germline CDR1 and CDR2 sequences are GTSNPN and SVGIG (reference sequence). The DNA for the CDR3 is TGTGCCTGGAGTAGGCCCAGGGTTCCCTACAATCAGCCCCAGCATTTT. Translation gives CAWSRPRVPYNQPQHF. The whole variable domain, remainder taken from reference TRBV30 and TRBJ1-5, is SQTIHQWPATLVQPVGSPLSLECTVEGTSNPNLYWYRQAAGRGLQLLFYSVGIGQISSEVPQNLSASRPQDRQFILSSKKLLLSDSGFYLCAWSRPRVPYNQPQHFGDGTRLSIL.

In the case of this clonotype: At one end, the junction sequence differs from germline, possibly due to a read error. The V gene is TRBV5-4, the J gene TRBJ1-5, with no clear D. The CDR3 length is 13 residues. CDR1 SGHNT and CDR2 YYREEE come from the germline V gene (reference sequence). This CDR3 is CASSFSPHQPQRF. CDR3 coding DNA: TGTGCCAGCAGCTTTTCACCCCATCAGCCCCAGCGTTTT.

As for this clonotype: This likely comes from a read error, as the CDR3 has no conserved phenylalanine or tryptophan at its end. The chain employs TRBV12-3 or TRBV12-4 and TRBJ2-6; tentatively, D is TRBD1 (6 bases). The CDR3 is made up of 16 amino acids. The V and J ends lost 2 bases and 0 bases respectively, with 8 bases between them. The CDR3 loop is CASSLRGISGANVLTL. Written as DNA, the CDR3 is TGTGCCAGCAGTTTAAGGGGGATCTCTGGGGCCAACGTCCTGACTCTC.

This clonotype is judged medium-sized. The rearrangement joins TRBV11-1 to TRBJ2-7; D unclear. V gave up 5 bases and J gave up 0 bases, with 11 bases separating them. The CDR3 is made up of 14 amino acids. Germline CDR1 and CDR2: SGHAT and FQDESV (reference sequence). CDR3 amino acids: CASSKGRSSYEQYF. Written as DNA, the CDR3 is TGTGCCAGCAGCAAGGGCAGAAGCTCCTACGAGCAGTACTTC.

The gene calls are TRBV5-1 and TRBJ2-3, with 8 bases aligning to TRBD2. Germline CDR1 and CDR2: SGHRS and YFSETQ. CDR3 length: 15 residues. With 1 base clipped from V and 6 bases from J, the junction kept 7 bases outside the gene matches. The CDR3 region is CASSLTGIAGDTQYF. DNA for the CDR3: TGCGCCAGCAGCTTGACCGGGATAGCGGGGGATACGCAGTATTTT.

This chain connects TRBV3-1 to TRBJ1-5; D possibly corresponds to TRBD1 (5 bases). Looked up from germline, CDR1 is LGHDT and CDR2 is YNNKEL (reference sequence). The CDR3 is made up of 17 amino acids. Between the trimmed V and J ends, which lost 1 base and 2 bases, there was a span of 15 bases. The CDR3 DNA reads TGTGCCAGCAGCCAAGCTGGCTCGGGACCAGGCAATCAGCCCCAGCATTTT. The encoded protein is CASSQAGSGPGNQPQHF.

This chain connects TRBV20-1 to TRBJ2-3; tentatively, D is TRBD2 (6 bases). The V end was cut by 5 bases, the J end by 2 bases, with 14 bases between. CDR1 DFQATT and CDR2 SNEGSKA come from the germline V gene (reference sequence). This CDR3 contains 14 residues. The CDR3 reads CSALTRHNTDTQYF. The CDR3 coding sequence is TGCAGTGCTTTGACTAGACACAACACAGATACGCAGTATTTT.

The V call is TRBV27, the J call TRBJ1-5; 7 nucleotides line up with TRBD1. Germline CDR1 reads MNHEY; CDR2 reads SMNVEV (reference sequence). CDR3 length: 15 amino acids. V shed 9 bases, J shed 2 bases, and the junction held 10 bases outside the gene matches. CDR3 loop: CASRRQGEGNQPQHF. The CDR3 DNA is TGTGCCAGTAGAAGACAGGGAGAGGGCAATCAGCCCCAGCATTTT.

This clonotype was detected a few times. The gene calls are TRBV29-1 and TRBJ2-1; 13 bases are a match to TRBD2. CDR1 and CDR2 (germline): SQVTM, ANQGSEA. The CDR3 is made up of 17 amino acids. After removal of 5 bases from V and 2 bases from J, the junction contained 9 bases not matched to a gene. The CDR3, as DNA: TGCAGCGTTCGACTAGCGGGGGGCGATAGACCCTACAATGAGCAGTTCTTC. Translation: CSVRLAGGDRPYNEQFF.

V gene TRBV7-3 combines with J gene TRBJ1-1, with D hard to call. Germline values: CDR1 SGHTA, CDR2 FQGTGA. This CDR3 contains 13 residues. Trimming shortened V by 1 base and J by 0 bases, and 3 bases separated the two germline ends. The chain's CDR3 is CASSLSVNTEAFF. DNA of the CDR3: TGTGCCAGCAGCTTAAGTGTGAACACTGAAGCTTTCTTT. Complete variable domain (other parts from reference TRBV7-3 and TRBJ1-1): GAGVSQTPSNKVTEKGKYVELRCDPISGHTALYWYRQSLGQGPEFLIYFQGTGAADDSGLPNDRFFAVRPEGSVSTLKIQRTERGDSAVYLCASSLSVNTEAFFGQGTRLTVV.

This clonotype showed up just a few times. The chain is built from TRBV6-5 and TRBJ1-6; D remains unclear. The CDR3 sequence is 13 residues long. CDR1 and CDR2 from the germline V gene are MNHEY and SVGAGI. V lost 8 bases and J 0 bases, leaving 5 bases between the germline ends. The CDR3 sequence is CASGRSYNSPLHF. The CDR3 DNA reads as TGTGCCAGCGGCCGCTCCTATAATTCACCCCTCCACTTT.

This clonotype is categorized as medium-sized (0.01 to 0.1%). The chain couples TRBV7-8 to TRBJ1-5, with 7 positions matching TRBD1. Trimming at V came to 0 bases and at J to 1 base, leaving 6 bases not matched to a gene. This CDR3 comprises 17 residues. The germline V gene encodes CDR1 SGHVS and CDR2 FQNEAQ. CDR3 in amino acids: CASSLAVRGQSNQPQHF. DNA of the CDR3: TGTGCCAGCAGCTTAGCGGTGAGGGGGCAGAGCAATCAGCCCCAGCATTTT. Full variable domain (outside the CDR3, taken from reference TRBV7-8 and TRBJ1-5): GAGVSQSPRYKVAKRGQDVALRCDPISGHVSLFWYQQALGQGPEFLTYFQNEAQLDKSGLPSDRFFAERPEGSVSTLKIQRTQQEDSAVYLCASSLAVRGQSNQPQHFGDGTRLSIL.

Only a few counts were recorded for this clonotype. This chain uses TRBV20-1 with TRBJ2-1; D unclear. Deletions cut 2 bases from V and 3 bases from J, with 11 bases between. Germline assignment: CDR1 DFQATT and CDR2 SNEGSKA (reference sequence). The CDR3 contains 14 residues. CDR3 DNA sequence: TGCAGTGCTAGAAGGGTCCGCATCTACAATGAGCAGTTCTTC. Amino acid sequence: CSARRVRIYNEQFF.

This clonotype has a handful of counts. The rearrangement uses TRBV20-1 and TRBJ1-6, with D possibly TRBD1 on 5 matching bases. Trimming cost V 5 bases and J 5 bases, with 16 bases left between them. The germline V gene encodes CDR1 DFQATT and CDR2 SNEGSKA (reference sequence). CDR3 length: 15 residues. The CDR3 spells CSALLGLPNNSPLHF. The CDR3 coding sequence is TGCAGTGCTCTACTGGGACTCCCGAATAATTCACCCCTCCACTTT.

About this clonotype: This sequence may be a read error, since a much larger clone differs from it by one base. The chain combines TRBV4-1 with TRBJ1-1; D not certain. The CDR3 length is 14 residues. V was trimmed by 0 bases and J by 7 bases, leaving 12 bases between them. Germline CDR1 is MGHRA and CDR2 is YSYEKL. For the CDR3, the DNA is TGCGCCAGCAGCCAAGATATCCTAGAAAGTGAAGCTTTCTTT. Translated, it gives CASSQDILESEAFF.